The T cell receptor (beta chain) under discussion was sequenced for a study of blood T cells in healthy people across ages. The second PCR ran roughly 6 to 11 cycles with a sample-barcoded 5' primer and J-beta primers. MiXCR, run by TCRdb on the 5' RACE reads, gives a single entry per CDR3 protein. Among about 1.7 million distinct CDR3 sequences listed, approximately 30% were seen once. In its sample, this clonotype was seen a few times. The V end lost 3 bases, the J end lost 0 bases, and 13 bases lay between the germline ends. The CDR3 loop spans 16 amino acids. Germline V lookup: CDR1 SGHRS, CDR2 YFSETQ.

The material sequenced was blood. The receptor comes from a woman under 40 in good health. The V call is TRBV5-1, the J call TRBJ2-1, with D unclear. CDR3 bases: TGCGCCAGCAGCTCCGCAACGACACCCTCCTACAATGAGCAGTTCTTC. Translation: CASSSATTPSYNEQFF.